The source of this TCR beta chain is a study of Ad26.COV2.S vaccination and SARS-CoV-2 variants. Study information: In the COV1001 trial, the donor was in the Ad26.COV2.S arm.

The CDR3 is 15 residues long. Per germline, CDR1 SGHRS and CDR2 YFSETQ. The ends lost 7 bases at V and 5 bases at J; junction bases unmatched: 12. As to treatment: over 15 received Ad26.COV2.S at low or high dose, single or two shots; 5 received placebo; per-sample allocation not given. On day 63 after the first injection, vaccine and placebo recipients gave samples. An Ad26 vector expressing Wuhan-strain SARS-CoV-2 spike constituted the vaccine. Clones were sequenced by immunoSEQ multiplex PCR, and TCRdb holds only the in-frame ones, with some missing. Altogether about half a million clones are present, around 89% being singletons, with the ten largest covering about 1.7%.

The TCR sequence derives from a person between 18 and 65 years old who received the Ad26.COV2.S COVID-19 vaccine or a placebo. The chain has TRBV5-1 and TRBJ2-7; 10 nucleotides match TRBD2. This specimen consisted of peripheral blood, obtained in a trial of Ad26.COV2.S vaccine versus placebo. The CDR3 DNA reads as TGCGCCAGCTCCCCCCTTAGCGGGAGGACCCACGAGCAGTACTTC. Encoded protein: CASSPLSGRTHEQYF. The entire variable domain, with the rest obtained from reference TRBV5-1 and TRBJ2-7, is as follows: KAGVTQTPRYLIKTRGQQVTLSCSPISGHRSVSWYQQTPGQGLQFLFEYFSETQRNKGNFPGRFSGRQFSNSRSEMNVSTLELGDSALYLCASSPLSGRTHEQYFGPGTRLTVT.